Each of the 15 T cell receptor beta chains below was sequenced from the same sample in a study of breast tumors, draining lymph nodes, adjacent tissues. Breast cancer patients provided tissue from their axillary draining lymph nodes. TCRdb called the multiplex PCR reads again in MiXCR, with one record for every CDR3 protein. Of roughly 80,000 distinct CDR3 sequences listed, approximately 19% were seen once; the top ten hold roughly 2.4%. Sequenced sample: axillary lymph node tissue. All receptors come from a female donor with breast cancer. Some clones in this sample may be carry-over from other donors' samples.

Comment on this clonotype: A much larger clone differs by one base, so this may be a read error. The chain recombines TRBV19 with TRBJ2-5, with 7 bases fitting TRBD1. This CDR3 spans 16 amino acids. The germline V gene encodes CDR1 LNHDA and CDR2 SQIVND (reference sequence). The CDR3 DNA sequence: TGTGCCAGTAGTATAGGGGGACAGCTGTACCAAGAGACCCAGCACTTC. It yields the protein CASSIGGQLYQETQHF.

V is TRBV5-6 and J is TRBJ2-6, with D tentatively TRBD2 (7 bases). Trimming removed 3 bases at V and 3 bases at J, with 22 bases between. The CDR3 contains 19 residues. From germline, CDR1 is SGHDT and CDR2 YYEEEE. CDR3 in DNA: TGTGCCAGCAGCTGGGACATACGGGGGGTAGGAGTTGGGGCCAACGTCCTGACTTTC. It encodes CASSWDIRGVGVGANVLTF. Full variable domain (remainder filled in from reference TRBV5-6 and TRBJ2-6): DAGVTQSPTHLIKTRGQQVTLRCSPKSGHDTVSWYQQALGQGPQFIFQYYEEEERQRGNFPDRFSGHQFPNYSSELNVNALLLGDSALYLCASSWDIRGVGVGANVLTFGAGSRLTVL.

This clonotype appeared many times. In DNA, the CDR3 is TGTGCCAGCAGCCAAGAATATTCCTCGCCAGATACGCAGTATTTT. It translates to CASSQEYSSPDTQYF. The chain combines TRBV4-2 with TRBJ2-3; unclear D gene. Germline values: CDR1 LGHNA, CDR2 YNFKEQ. This CDR3 is 15 amino acids long. Trimming took 0 bases from V and 4 from J, leaving 11 bases between them.

Many counts were recorded for this clonotype. This chain links TRBV18 with TRBJ2-5, with D possibly matching TRBD1 (6 bases). There are 13 residues in the CDR3. Trimming cost V 10 bases and J 1 base, with 13 bases left between them. Germline values: CDR1 KGHSH, CDR2 LQKENI. The CDR3 loop reads CATTKGVQETQYF. As DNA, the CDR3 is TGTGCCACCACAAAGGGGGTCCAAGAGACCCAGTACTTC.

In its sample, this clonotype was seen many times. The rearrangement joins TRBV5-1 to TRBJ1-6; D not resolved. The CDR3 sequence is 13 residues long. Germline lookup yields CDR1 SGHRS and CDR2 YFSETQ. Trimming shortened V by 4 bases and J by 9 bases, and 11 bases separated the two germline ends. CDR3 coding DNA: TGCGCCAGCAGCGACCTGGAGGCTTCACCCCTCCACTTT. Translation gives CASSDLEASPLHF.

This clonotype was detected ten times or more. The chain employs TRBV24-1 and TRBJ2-5, with TRBD2 as a possible D gene (5 bases). Germline CDR1 reads KGHDR; CDR2 reads SFDVKD. CDR3 size: 13 residues. V lost 4 bases and J lost 9, with 14 bases in between. The CDR3 spells CATSDLNHGAQYF. CDR3 DNA: TGTGCCACCAGTGACCTTAACCACGGGGCCCAGTACTTC.

To note about this clonotype: One end of the junction does not line up with germline, which may come from a read error. This chain links TRBV6-1 with TRBJ2-1; 10 nucleotides agree with TRBD2. The CDR3 has 18 amino acids. The germline V gene has CDR1 MNHNS and CDR2 SASEGT. This chain's CDR3 is CASSDPSGSVPSYNKQFF. The CDR3 DNA is TGTGCCAGCAGTGATCCTAGCGGGAGCGTTCCATCCTACAATAAGCAGTTCTTC.

This clonotype was seen ten or more times. The CDR3 is CASSPSDPGYNEQFF. CDR3 in DNA: TGTGCCAGCAGCCCGTCTGATCCGGGGTACAATGAGCAGTTCTTC. This sequence joins TRBV2 and TRBJ2-1, with D maybe TRBD2 (5 bases). The V and J ends lost 6 bases and 4 bases respectively, with 16 bases between them. The CDR3 extends over 15 amino acids. Germline V gene data show CDR1 as SNHLY and CDR2 as FYNNEI.

This clonotype was counted many times. The chain has TRBV6-2 or TRBV6-3 and TRBJ1-6, with TRBD1 matching over 7 bases. The CDR3 loop spans 16 amino acids. CDR1 and CDR2 from the germline V gene are MNHEY and SVGEGT. Trimming took 6 bases from V and 6 from J; bases not matched to a gene: 11. In DNA form, the CDR3 reads TGTGCCAGCAGAGATCCCGACAGGGTGACTAATTCACCCCTCCACTTT. It specifies CASRDPDRVTNSPLHF.

This clonotype was found many times. This chain's CDR3 is CASSPRIDMNEQFF. The CDR3 bases are TGTGCCAGCAGTCCTAGGATTGATATGAATGAGCAGTTCTTC. V and J are TRBV6-4 and TRBJ2-1; D is uncertain. From germline, CDR1 is MRHNA and CDR2 SNTAGT. V lost 5 bases and J 7 bases, leaving 15 bases between the germline ends. The CDR3 covers 14 residues.

This clonotype was seen many times. The chain is built from TRBV19 and TRBJ1-5; 8 bases map to TRBD1. The CDR3 extends over 18 amino acids. Germline V lookup: CDR1 LNHDA, CDR2 SQIVND (reference sequence). With 9 bases clipped from V and 5 bases from J, the junction kept 21 bases outside the gene matches. This chain's CDR3 is CASQPHPSTGGRDQPQHF. The CDR3 nucleotides are TGTGCCAGCCAACCGCACCCCTCAACAGGGGGAAGAGATCAGCCCCAGCATTTT.

This clonotype has ten or more counts. This chain uses TRBV11-2 with TRBJ1-6; 7 nucleotides agree with TRBD1. Germline CDR1 SGHAT, CDR2 FQNNGV. Unmatched junction bases numbered 6, after V lost 4 bases and J lost 0 bases. This CDR3 has 17 residues. CDR3 sequence: CASSWDSPGSYNSPLHF. In DNA, the CDR3 is TGTGCCAGCAGCTGGGACAGTCCCGGCTCCTATAATTCACCCCTCCACTTT.

This clonotype occurred many times. The chain has TRBV4-2 and TRBJ1-6, with D hard to call. Trimming left V 1 base short and J 5 bases short, with 9 bases between. CDR3 length equals 15 residues. Germline V CDR1 and CDR2: LGHNA, YNFKEQ. CDR3 sequence: CASSQVKPDNSPLHF. CDR3 DNA sequence: TGTGCCAGCAGCCAAGTTAAGCCAGATAATTCACCCCTCCACTTT.

This clonotype was detected many times. V and J are TRBV7-3 and TRBJ1-4; no clear D. Germline CDR1 reads SGHTA; CDR2 reads FQGTGA. The V end was cut by 5 bases, the J end by 3 bases, with 16 bases between. The CDR3 has 16 amino acids. The CDR3 DNA is TGTGCCAGCAGCCCCCTGGACGGAGACTCTAATGAAAAACTGTTTTTT. This encodes CASSPLDGDSNEKLFF.

This clonotype has more than one count but fewer than ten. A much larger clone sits a single nucleotide away, making a read error possible. The chain employs TRBV7-8 and TRBJ2-3; D gene ambiguous. The CDR3 runs 15 residues. V lost 1 base, J lost 0 bases, and 8 bases lay in between. From germline, CDR1 is SGHVS and CDR2 FQNEAQ. The CDR3, as DNA: TGTGCCAGCAGCTTAGGTGAGGTTAGCACAGATACGCAGTATTTT. Translating it yields CASSLGEVSTDTQYF.